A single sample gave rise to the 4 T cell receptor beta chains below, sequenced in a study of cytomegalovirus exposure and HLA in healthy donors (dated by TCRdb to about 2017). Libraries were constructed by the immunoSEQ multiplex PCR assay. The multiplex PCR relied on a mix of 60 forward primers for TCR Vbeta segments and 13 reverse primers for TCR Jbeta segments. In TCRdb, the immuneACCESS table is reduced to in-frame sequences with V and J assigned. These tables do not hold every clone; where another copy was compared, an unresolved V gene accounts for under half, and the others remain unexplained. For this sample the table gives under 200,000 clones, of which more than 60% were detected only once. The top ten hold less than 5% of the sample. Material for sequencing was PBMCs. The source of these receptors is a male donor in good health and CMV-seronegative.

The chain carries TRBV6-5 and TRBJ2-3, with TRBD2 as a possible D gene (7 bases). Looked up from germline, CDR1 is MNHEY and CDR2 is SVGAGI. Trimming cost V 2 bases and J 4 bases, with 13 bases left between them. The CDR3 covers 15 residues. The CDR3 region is CASSYRGRAADTQYF. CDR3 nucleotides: TGTGCCAGCAGTTACAGGGGGAGGGCGGCAGATACGCAGTATTTT.

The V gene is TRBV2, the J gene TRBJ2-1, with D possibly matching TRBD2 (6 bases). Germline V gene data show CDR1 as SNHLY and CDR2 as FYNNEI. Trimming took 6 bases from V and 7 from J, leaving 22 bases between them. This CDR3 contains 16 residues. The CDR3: CASRERTAGSNNEQFF. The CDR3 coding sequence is TGTGCCAGCAGGGAAAGGACGGCGGGATCAAATAATGAGCAGTTCTTC.

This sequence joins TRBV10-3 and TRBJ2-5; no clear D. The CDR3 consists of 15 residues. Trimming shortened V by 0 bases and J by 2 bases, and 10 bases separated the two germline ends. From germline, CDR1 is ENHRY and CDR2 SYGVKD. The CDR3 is CAISESIGAQETQYF. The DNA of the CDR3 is TGTGCCATCAGTGAGTCGATAGGAGCGCAAGAGACCCAGTACTTC.

The CDR3 nucleotides are TGTGCCACCTGGTGGGATGGGAGGGTCCGAGAGACCCAGTACTTC. As protein: CATWWDGRVRETQYF. The chain recombines TRBV7-3 with TRBJ2-5; 7 nucleotides line up with TRBD2. The CDR3 totals 15 residues. Germline CDR1 reads SGHTA; CDR2 reads FQGTGA. V lost 10 bases and J lost 4; bases outside the gene matches: 15. Drawing the rest from reference TRBV7-3 and TRBJ2-5, the complete variable domain is GAGVSQTPSNKVTEKGKYVELRCDPISGHTALYWYRQSLGQGPEFLIYFQGTGAADDSGLPNDRFFAVRPEGSVSTLKIQRTERGDSAVYLCATWWDGRVRETQYFGPGTRLLVL.